The 27 T cell receptor beta chains given below trace back to one sample, sequenced in a study of CD49a tissue-resident CD8 T cells in human skin. The protocol was immunoSEQ multiplex PCR, while the TCRdb copy is restricted to in-frame clones and leaves out a portion. This sample carries about 1,500 clones, just under 70% of them seen once, and the ten largest clones take approximately 37%. The sample was CLA- CD8+ effector memory T cells sorted from blood. These receptors were collected from a human donor in good health.

The chain carries TRBV7-3 and TRBJ1-1; D might be TRBD1 (6 bases). CDR1 and CDR2 (germline): SGHTA, FQGTGA. The CDR3 covers 16 residues. Deletions cut 5 bases from V and 6 bases from J, with 22 bases between. This chain's CDR3 is CASSAEGETIGAEAFF. In DNA, the CDR3 is TGTGCCAGCAGCGCCGAGGGGGAGACGATTGGGGCTGAAGCTTTCTTT.

This clone was counted once. This chain links TRBV23-1 with TRBJ2-7; TRBD2 aligns across 12 bases. TRBV23-1 is noted as an ORF with a role that remains uncertain. The CDR3 runs 16 residues. V was pared by 0 bases and J by 0 bases, with 0 bases of the junction left unmatched. The CDR3 DNA reads as TGCGCCAGCAGTCAATCGACTAGCGGGAGCTCCTACGAGCAGTACTTC. As protein: CASSQSTSGSSYEQYF.

The rearrangement links TRBV2 to TRBJ2-2, with 7 bases fitting TRBD2. Germline CDR1 and CDR2: SNHLY and FYNNEI. The CDR3 is made up of 15 amino acids. The V segment lost 7 bases and the J segment 1 base; nucleotides outside the gene matches: 6. CDR3 amino acids: CASNPSGLNTGELFF. CDR3 DNA sequence: TGTGCCAGCAATCCTAGCGGCCTGAACACCGGGGAGCTGTTTTTT.

Relative to its sample, this clone is large (0.1 to 1%). This rearrangement joins TRBV4-3 to TRBJ1-1; D unclear. The germline gives CDR1 LGHNA, CDR2 YSLEER. The CDR3 sequence is 15 residues long. V dropped 1 base and J dropped 4 bases, with 13 bases sitting between them. The chain's CDR3 is CASSQANPPVTEAFF. The CDR3 DNA is TGCGCCAGCAGCCAAGCTAATCCGCCGGTCACTGAAGCTTTCTTT.

The chain links TRBV28 to TRBJ1-1; unclear D gene. Germline V gene sequence: CDR1 MDHEN, CDR2 SYDVKM. The CDR3 spans 17 residues. Trimming took 4 bases from V and 1 from J, leaving 19 bases between them. The CDR3 sequence is CASSSTIQAGKNTEAFF. The CDR3 DNA reads TGTGCCAGCAGTTCAACGATCCAGGCAGGCAAGAACACTGAAGCTTTCTTT.

This chain connects TRBV29-1 to TRBJ2-7; D not certain. The CDR3 is 13 residues long. Trimming stripped 7 bases from V and 0 bases from J, with 13 bases between. Germline V CDR1 and CDR2: SQVTM, ANQGSEA. The CDR3 spells CSALTPSSYEQYF. The DNA of the CDR3 is TGCAGCGCCCTGACACCTTCCTCCTACGAGCAGTACTTC.

This clone was recorded a few times. The gene calls are TRBV11-2 and TRBJ2-7; weak D call: TRBD2 (7 bases). V dropped 1 base and J dropped 3 bases, with 10 bases sitting between them. Germline lookup yields CDR1 SGHAT and CDR2 FQNNGV. CDR3 length: 14 amino acids. The CDR3 DNA follows: TGTGCCAGCAGCTTAGGAGGGGGGGGCTACGAGCAGTACTTC. This translates into CASSLGGGGYEQYF.

This clone was picked up a small number of times. The V and J genes are TRBV5-6 and TRBJ2-7, with 12 bases that match TRBD2. The V gene's germline CDR1 is SGHDT and CDR2 YYEEEE. V was clipped by 5 bases and J by 4 bases; unmatched bases: 7. The CDR3 runs 15 residues. As DNA, the CDR3 is TGTGCCAGCAGGGAAACTAGCGGGGGGTTATACGAGCAGTACTTC. Its protein product is CASRETSGGLYEQYF.

The sample holds a few counts of this clone. The chain combines TRBV7-2 with TRBJ2-1; TRBD2 matches 16 bases. V trimming: 4 bases; J trimming: 7 bases; junction bases outside the gene matches: 1. Germline V lookup: CDR1 SGHTA, CDR2 FQGNSA. This CDR3 is 15 amino acids long. DNA of the CDR3: TGTGCCAGCAGCTCGGGACTAGCGGGGGGGAATGAGCAGTTCTTC. Residues: CASSSGLAGGNEQFF.

V is TRBV7-3 and J is TRBJ2-7; 9 nucleotides agree with TRBD2. CDR1 is SGHTA, CDR2 FQGTGA, per germline. This CDR3 contains 16 residues. Unmatched junction bases numbered 10, after V lost 5 bases and J lost 2 bases. This CDR3 reads CASSAGGAGGAYEQYF. The CDR3 DNA is TGTGCCAGCAGCGCGGGTGGAGCGGGGGGAGCCTACGAGCAGTACTTC.

The V call is TRBV6-4, the J call TRBJ2-2; 7 bases match TRBD1. The CDR3 runs 14 residues. V lost 3 bases to trimming and J lost 4 bases; unmatched junction nucleotides: 2. Germline loops: CDR1 MRHNA, CDR2 SNTAGT. CDR3 in amino acids: CASSEEGATGELFF. The CDR3 DNA is TGTGCCAGCAGTGAAGAGGGGGCCACCGGGGAGCTGTTTTTT.

The chain combines TRBV13 with TRBJ2-1; 9 positions match TRBD2. Germline CDR1 PRHDT, CDR2 FYEKMQ (reference sequence). After removal of 4 bases from V and 0 bases from J, the junction contained 10 bases not matched to a gene. CDR3 length: 18 amino acids. The CDR3 protein is CASSSTDTSGYSYNEQFF. In nucleotides, the CDR3 is TGTGCCAGCAGCTCCACCGACACTAGCGGGTACTCCTACAATGAGCAGTTCTTC.

The chain has TRBV4-1 and TRBJ1-1; TRBD1 agrees at 8 bases. Germline assignment: CDR1 MGHRA and CDR2 YSYEKL. The junction had 5 bases not matched to a gene; V was cut back by 4 bases and J by 1 base. The CDR3 extends over 15 amino acids. The CDR3 bases are TGCGCCAGCAGCCCCTTGGACAGGGCGAACACTGAAGCTTTCTTT. Residues: CASSPLDRANTEAFF.

This chain connects TRBV10-3 to TRBJ2-1; TRBD1 might be the D (7 bases). V shed 7 bases and J shed 0 bases, with 10 bases lying between them. Germline CDR1 and CDR2: ENHRY and SYGVKD. The CDR3 totals 14 residues. The CDR3 DNA is TGTGCCATCATGCGGGACAGCTCCTACAATGAGCAGTTCTTC. Its protein product is CAIMRDSSYNEQFF.

This clone showed up just a few times. The chain recombines TRBV4-3 with TRBJ1-1, with D maybe TRBD1 (6 bases). V lost 3 bases and J 2 bases, leaving 16 bases between the germline ends. The CDR3 spans 16 residues. In germline, CDR1 is LGHNA, CDR2 YSLEER. Written as DNA, the CDR3 is TGCGCCAGCAGCCATACGTTCACAGGGTATAACACTGAAGCTTTCTTT. As protein: CASSHTFTGYNTEAFF.

The rearrangement uses TRBV6-4 and TRBJ2-3; a possible D gene is TRBD2 (6 bases). V was pared by 0 bases and J by 6 bases, with 10 bases between. This CDR3 has 14 amino acids. Germline CDR1 and CDR2: MRHNA and SNTAGT. CDR3 loop: CASSDSLATDTQYF. CDR3 coding DNA: TGTGCCAGCAGTGACTCGCTAGCGACGGATACGCAGTATTTT.

The chain carries TRBV25-1 and TRBJ1-3; D not certain. Deletions cut 2 bases from V and 4 bases from J, with 6 bases between. This CDR3 is 13 amino acids long. Germline lookup yields CDR1 MGHDK and CDR2 SYGVNS. CDR3 DNA sequence: TGTGCCAGCAGTGAACCCGGGGGAAACACCATATATTTT. It is translated as CASSEPGGNTIYF.

This chain links TRBV4-1 with TRBJ2-3, with TRBD1 identical over 7 bases. The CDR3 has 16 amino acids. The germline gives CDR1 MGHRA, CDR2 YSYEKL. J gave up 2 bases and V 3 bases, and 8 bases lay outside the gene matches. CDR3 coding DNA: TGCGCCAGCAGCCAGGATACAGGGGTAGTCACAGATACGCAGTATTTT. It encodes CASSQDTGVVTDTQYF.

CDR3 in DNA: TGTGCCAGCAGCCCCTGGACTAGCGGGGCGGGGGAGACCCAGTACTTC. Translating gives CASSPWTSGAGETQYF. The chain employs TRBV28 and TRBJ2-5, with TRBD2 matching 12 bases. The CDR3 is made up of 16 amino acids. CDR1 and CDR2 from the germline V gene are MDHEN and SYDVKM. The V segment lost 6 bases and the J segment 5 bases; nucleotides outside the gene matches: 10.

In DNA form, the CDR3 reads TGTGCCAGCAGTCGTCTGGGACAGCCAAACACCGGGGAGCTGTTTTTT. It encodes CASSRLGQPNTGELFF. J is TRBJ2-2 and V is TRBV2, with 7 bases fitting TRBD1. Germline values: CDR1 SNHLY, CDR2 FYNNEI. The CDR3 is 16 residues long. With V trimmed by 5 bases and J by 2 bases, 8 bases remained unmatched.

The CDR3 bases are TGTGCCAGCAGCTTGGGACAGGGGGCCTACGAGCAGTACTTC. It yields the protein CASSLGQGAYEQYF. The chain employs TRBV7-6 and TRBJ2-7, with 11 bases that match TRBD1. CDR1 SGHVS and CDR2 FNYEAQ come from the germline V gene. The ends lost 3 bases at V and 2 bases at J; junction bases unmatched: 0. The CDR3 consists of 14 residues.

The rearrangement uses TRBV28 and TRBJ2-7, with 8 bases that match TRBD2. Germline-derived CDR1 and CDR2 are MDHEN and SYDVKM. CDR3 size: 13 residues. V lost 7 bases and J lost 4; bases outside the gene matches: 6. The CDR3 loop reads CASNERETYEQYF. CDR3 nucleotide sequence: TGTGCCAGCAACGAGCGGGAGACTTACGAGCAGTACTTC.

The chain combines TRBV6-5 with TRBJ2-3; D is possibly TRBD1 (5 bases). This CDR3 is built from 15 residues. V gave up 0 bases and J gave up 4 bases, with 11 bases separating them. Germline V gives CDR1 MNHEY, CDR2 SVGAGI. As DNA, the CDR3 is TGTGCCAGCAGTTACTCGAGTGGGGCCGCAGATACGCAGTATTTT. This translates into CASSYSSGAADTQYF.

The chain uses TRBV5-6 and TRBJ1-2; 10 bases are a match to TRBD1. Per germline, CDR1 SGHDT and CDR2 YYEEEE. Unmatched junction bases numbered 9, after V lost 6 bases and J lost 4 bases. The CDR3 loop spans 15 amino acids. CDR3 amino acids: CASMTRTGGSYGYTF. CDR3 bases: TGTGCCAGCATGACCCGGACAGGGGGGTCCTATGGCTACACCTTC.

Turning to this clone: Mismatch with germline at one junction end may stem from a read error. V is TRBV6-5 and J is TRBJ2-1; D is perhaps TRBD2 (5 bases). Germline CDR1 is MNHEY and CDR2 is SVGAGI. This CDR3 is built from 15 residues. CDR3 amino acids: CASSPDSSSHNEQFF. The CDR3 DNA is TGTGCCAGCAGTCCGGACTCGTCCTCCCACAATGAGCAGTTCTTC.

The chain uses TRBV7-9 and TRBJ2-1, with TRBD2 as a possible D gene (8 bases). Deletions cut 4 bases from V and 7 bases from J, with 17 bases between. Germline CDR1 reads SEHNR; CDR2 reads FQNEAQ (reference sequence). This CDR3 region has 15 residues. The CDR3 DNA follows: TGTGCCAGCAGCTCGGAGGGACAGCGGGGGAATGAGCAGTTCTTC. Amino acids: CASSSEGQRGNEQFF.

The chain recombines TRBV5-1 with TRBJ2-1, with TRBD2 matching 12 bases. Germline trimming cut 0 bases from V and 1 base from J; bases unmatched to any gene: 5. The CDR3 contains 18 residues. Germline-derived CDR1 and CDR2 are SGHRS and YFSETQ. CDR3 amino acids: CASSLGRLAGDSYNEQFF. The CDR3 region has the DNA TGCGCCAGCAGCTTGGGAAGACTAGCGGGAGATTCCTACAATGAGCAGTTCTTC. The full variable domain, its missing parts supplied by reference TRBV5-1 and TRBJ2-1, is KAGVTQTPRYLIKTRGQQVTLSCSPISGHRSVSWYQQTPGQGLQFLFEYFSETQRNKGNFPGRFSGRQFSNSRSEMNVSTLELGDSALYLCASSLGRLAGDSYNEQFFGPGTRLTVL.